Listed below are T cell receptor beta chains from one sample, sequenced in a study of PD-L1 blockade in urothelial cancer. Only in-frame clones appear in the TCRdb table, and some are missing; sequencing was by immunoSEQ multiplex PCR. The sample has roughly 25,000 clones; roughly 80% are singletons. The source was PBMCs, collected around atezolizumab (anti-PD-L1) treatment. These receptors all stem from a man between 65 and 85 years old with urothelial cancer. Each CDR3 is given with its conserved first and last residue. The D gene is left open where the match is weak. Size values are once, few and many counts, or a class for expanded clones, and some rows have none.

D gene: -; clone size: -; V gene: TRBV9; J gene: TRBJ2-7; CDR3 protein: CASSAAPVGAVGEQYF; CDR3 DNA: TGTGCCAGCAGCGCAGCGCCTGTCGGCGCCGTGGGCGAGCAGTACTTC
D gene: -; clone size: -; V gene: TRBV5-1; J gene: TRBJ2-5; CDR3 protein: CASSSSGTRETQYF; CDR3 DNA: TGCGCCAGCAGCAGCTCAGGTACCCGAGAGACCCAGTACTTC
D gene: TRBD1; clone size: few; V gene: TRBV5-4; J gene: TRBJ2-7; CDR3 protein: CASSLAGDRAYEQYF; CDR3 DNA: TGTGCCAGCAGCTTGGCCGGTGACAGGGCTTACGAGCAGTACTTC
D gene: -; clone size: -; V gene: TRBV2; J gene: TRBJ2-7; CDR3 protein: CASSGDIPTYEQYF; CDR3 DNA: TGTGCCAGCAGCGGGGACATTCCGACCTACGAGCAGTACTTC
D gene: TRBD2; clone size: -; V gene: TRBV6-4; J gene: TRBJ2-1; CDR3 protein: CASSATSGRSPGSSYNEQFF; CDR3 DNA: TGTGCCAGCAGTGCAACTAGCGGGAGGTCACCAGGGAGCTCCTACAATGAGCAGTTCTTC
D gene: TRBD1; clone size: -; V gene: TRBV28; J gene: TRBJ2-1; CDR3 protein: CASSRWDPGGANEQFF; CDR3 DNA: TGTGCCAGCAGTAGATGGGATCCAGGGGGTGCCAATGAGCAGTTCTTC
D gene: TRBD1; clone size: -; V gene: TRBV10-3; J gene: TRBJ2-5; CDR3 protein: CAISEGGSQETQYF; CDR3 DNA: TGTGCCATCAGTGAAGGGGGCTCCCAAGAGACCCAGTACTTC
D gene: -; clone size: -; V gene: TRBV30; J gene: TRBJ1-5; CDR3 protein: CAWGEGGWPQHF; CDR3 DNA: TGTGCCTGGGGTGAAGGGGGATGGCCCCAGCATTTT
D gene: -; clone size: -; V gene: TRBV28; J gene: TRBJ2-1; CDR3 protein: CASRKGGRDEQFF; CDR3 DNA: TGTGCCAGCCGGAAAGGGGGACGCGATGAGCAGTTCTTC
D gene: TRBD1; clone size: -; V gene: TRBV19; J gene: TRBJ1-1; CDR3 protein: CASSIDGTGALNTEAFF; CDR3 DNA: TGTGCCAGTAGTATAGATGGGACAGGGGCATTGAACACTGAAGCTTTCTTT
D gene: TRBD2; clone size: -; V gene: TRBV6-6; J gene: TRBJ2-7; CDR3 protein: CASSPASGYEQYF; CDR3 DNA: TGTGCCAGCTCCCCGGCTAGCGGATACGAGCAGTACTTC
D gene: -; clone size: -; V gene: TRBV6-1; J gene: TRBJ1-1; CDR3 protein: CASSDLDRGGNTEAFF; CDR3 DNA: TGTGCCAGCAGTGATCTAGATAGAGGGGGGAACACTGAAGCTTTCTTT
D gene: -; clone size: -; V gene: TRBV28; J gene: TRBJ2-5; CDR3 protein: CASIDQETQYF; CDR3 DNA: TGTGCCAGCATCGACCAAGAGACCCAGTACTTC
D gene: -; clone size: -; V gene: TRBV11-3; J gene: TRBJ2-2; CDR3 protein: CASSLVSSAYTGELFF; CDR3 DNA: TGTGCCAGCAGCTTGGTCTCTAGCGCCTATACCGGGGAGCTGTTTTTT
D gene: TRBD2; clone size: -; V gene: TRBV13; J gene: TRBJ2-7; CDR3 protein: CASSLVSGSFHEQYF; CDR3 DNA: TGTGCCAGCAGCTTAGTTAGCGGGAGCTTCCACGAGCAGTACTTC
D gene: -; clone size: -; V gene: TRBV18; J gene: TRBJ2-1; CDR3 protein: CASSPGQSLLNEQFF; CDR3 DNA: TGTGCCAGCTCACCTGGACAGAGCCTTCTCAATGAGCAGTTCTTC
D gene: -; clone size: once; V gene: TRBV11-3; J gene: TRBJ2-1; CDR3 protein: CASSLTRYNEQFF; CDR3 DNA: TGTGCCAGCAGCTTAACTAGATACAATGAGCAGTTCTTC
D gene: TRBD2; clone size: few; V gene: TRBV6-6; J gene: TRBJ2-5; CDR3 protein: CASSSLSAGEETQYF; CDR3 DNA: TGTGCCAGCAGTTCCCTCTCGGCGGGAGAAGAGACCCAGTACTTC
D gene: TRBD1; clone size: -; V gene: TRBV28; J gene: TRBJ1-2; CDR3 protein: CASSSQTGAYGYTF; CDR3 DNA: TGTGCCAGCAGTTCCCAGACAGGGGCCTATGGCTACACCTTC
D gene: -; clone size: -; V gene: TRBV27; J gene: TRBJ1-1; CDR3 protein: CASSLVQGTEAFF; CDR3 DNA: TGTGCCAGCAGTTTAGTTCAGGGAACTGAAGCTTTCTTT
D gene: TRBD1; clone size: -; V gene: TRBV7-2; J gene: TRBJ1-1; CDR3 protein: CASRFRGLNPMNTEAFF; CDR3 DNA: TGTGCCAGCAGATTCAGGGGGCTTAACCCTATGAACACTGAAGCTTTCTTT
D gene: TRBD1; clone size: few; V gene: TRBV30; J gene: TRBJ1-1; CDR3 protein: CAWNSGQGGTEAFF; CDR3 DNA: TGTGCCTGGAACTCGGGACAGGGGGGCACTGAAGCTTTCTTT
D gene: TRBD1; clone size: -; V gene: TRBV7-3; J gene: TRBJ2-7; CDR3 protein: CASSPTGVDYEQYF; CDR3 DNA: TGTGCCAGCAGCCCCACAGGGGTCGACTACGAGCAGTACTTC
D gene: TRBD2; clone size: -; V gene: TRBV4-2; J gene: TRBJ2-3; CDR3 protein: CASSQVLAGGVADTQYF; CDR3 DNA: TGTGCCAGCAGCCAAGTTTTAGCGGGAGGCGTCGCAGATACGCAGTATTTT
D gene: -; clone size: once; V gene: TRBV5-1; J gene: TRBJ2-1; CDR3 protein: CASSAFAGPYNEQFF; CDR3 DNA: TGCGCCAGCAGCGCCTTCGCGGGGCCTTACAATGAGCAGTTCTTC
D gene: -; clone size: -; V gene: TRBV11-2; J gene: TRBJ2-2; CDR3 protein: CASSLGTDNTGELFF; CDR3 DNA: TGTGCCAGCAGCTTAGGTACAGATAACACCGGGGAGCTGTTTTTT
D gene: TRBD1; clone size: once; V gene: TRBV25-1; J gene: TRBJ2-3; CDR3 protein: CASSATPGQGLADTQYF; CDR3 DNA: TGTGCCAGCAGTGCAACTCCGGGACAGGGGTTAGCAGATACGCAGTATTTT
D gene: -; clone size: -; V gene: TRBV28; J gene: TRBJ1-1; CDR3 protein: CASTSPGGVGNTEAFF; CDR3 DNA: TGTGCCAGCACCTCTCCGGGGGGGGTTGGAAACACTGAAGCTTTCTTT
D gene: TRBD2; clone size: -; V gene: TRBV2; J gene: TRBJ2-1; CDR3 protein: CASNYVAGGGNEQFF; CDR3 DNA: TGTGCCAGCAATTACGTAGCGGGAGGGGGGAATGAGCAGTTCTTC
D gene: TRBD2; clone size: once; V gene: TRBV2; J gene: TRBJ2-5; CDR3 protein: CASSPRLASQETQYF; CDR3 DNA: TGTGCCAGCAGCCCCCGACTAGCGTCACAAGAGACCCAGTACTTC
D gene: -; clone size: -; V gene: TRBV19; J gene: TRBJ1-2; CDR3 protein: CASSIRGYGYTF; CDR3 DNA: TGTGCCAGTAGTATACGGGGTTATGGCTACACCTTC
D gene: TRBD2; clone size: few; V gene: TRBV5-5; J gene: TRBJ2-3; CDR3 protein: CASSFRTSADTQYF; CDR3 DNA: TGTGCCAGCAGCTTCCGGACTAGTGCAGATACGCAGTATTTT
D gene: -; clone size: -; V gene: TRBV19; J gene: TRBJ2-5; CDR3 protein: CASSIQSSQETQYF; CDR3 DNA: TGTGCCAGTAGTATTCAGTCTTCTCAAGAGACCCAGTACTTC
D gene: -; clone size: -; V gene: TRBV10-3; J gene: TRBJ2-1; CDR3 protein: CAISEGEVVNEQFF; CDR3 DNA: TGTGCCATCAGTGAAGGGGAGGTTGTCAATGAGCAGTTCTTC
D gene: -; clone size: -; V gene: TRBV6-1; J gene: TRBJ2-7; CDR3 protein: CASRGLQGTYEQYF; CDR3 DNA: TGTGCCAGCAGGGGGCTACAGGGAACCTACGAGCAGTACTTC
D gene: -; clone size: -; V gene: TRBV4-1; J gene: TRBJ2-7; CDR3 protein: CASSQDDRSSSYEQYF; CDR3 DNA: TGCGCCAGCAGCCAAGATGACAGGTCTAGCTCCTACGAGCAGTACTTC
D gene: -; clone size: -; V gene: TRBV19; J gene: TRBJ2-5; CDR3 protein: CASSISTAQETQYF; CDR3 DNA: TGTGCCAGTAGTATTTCCACAGCCCAAGAGACCCAGTACTTC
D gene: TRBD1; clone size: -; V gene: TRBV28; J gene: TRBJ1-5; CDR3 protein: CASSDGTGDSNQPQHF; CDR3 DNA: TGTGCCAGCAGTGACGGGACAGGGGATAGCAATCAGCCCCAGCATTTT
D gene: TRBD1; clone size: -; V gene: TRBV5-1; J gene: TRBJ2-7; CDR3 protein: CASTSGTALDEQYF; CDR3 DNA: TGCGCCAGCACTTCTGGGACAGCACTCGACGAGCAGTACTTC
D gene: TRBD1; clone size: -; V gene: TRBV27; J gene: TRBJ2-2; CDR3 protein: CASSFRQGDTGELFF; CDR3 DNA: TGTGCCAGCAGTTTTCGACAGGGCGATACCGGGGAGCTGTTTTTT
D gene: TRBD1; clone size: -; V gene: TRBV4-1; J gene: TRBJ1-5; CDR3 protein: CASSQVPGTGSGQPQHF; CDR3 DNA: TGCGCCAGCAGCCAAGTACCCGGGACAGGGTCGGGTCAGCCCCAGCATTTT
D gene: TRBD2; clone size: -; V gene: TRBV4-2; J gene: TRBJ2-1; CDR3 protein: CASSHWTSGSLRTDNEQFF; CDR3 DNA: TGTGCCAGCAGCCATTGGACTAGCGGGAGCCTTCGGACTGACAATGAGCAGTTCTTC
D gene: TRBD1; clone size: -; V gene: TRBV5-1; J gene: TRBJ1-2; CDR3 protein: CASSLGTGAAYGYTF; CDR3 DNA: TGCGCCAGCAGCCTTGGGACAGGGGCCGCCTATGGCTACACCTTC
D gene: TRBD2; clone size: -; V gene: TRBV5-1; J gene: TRBJ2-1; CDR3 protein: CASSLGGGGGNEQFF; CDR3 DNA: TGCGCCAGCAGCTTGGGGGGAGGCGGGGGCAATGAGCAGTTCTTC
D gene: -; clone size: -; V gene: TRBV27; J gene: TRBJ1-2; CDR3 protein: CASSLTTGYGYTF; CDR3 DNA: TGTGCCAGCAGTTTAACTACAGGTTATGGCTACACCTTC
D gene: TRBD1; clone size: -; V gene: TRBV15; J gene: TRBJ1-5; CDR3 protein: CATSRDRESGNQPQHF; CDR3 DNA: TGTGCCACCAGCAGGGACAGGGAATCTGGCAATCAGCCCCAGCATTTT
D gene: -; clone size: -; V gene: TRBV19; J gene: TRBJ1-1; CDR3 protein: CASSIFQGWLTEAFF; CDR3 DNA: TGTGCCAGTAGTATCTTTCAGGGTTGGCTCACTGAAGCTTTCTTT
D gene: -; clone size: -; V gene: TRBV7-9; J gene: TRBJ2-1; CDR3 protein: CASSFRQGGSSYNEQFF; CDR3 DNA: TGTGCCAGCAGCTTTAGGCAAGGGGGAAGCTCCTACAATGAGCAGTTCTTC
D gene: TRBD1; clone size: -; V gene: TRBV7-2; J gene: TRBJ2-7; CDR3 protein: CASSVTGVGPYEQYF; CDR3 DNA: TGTGCCAGCAGCGTGACAGGGGTGGGGCCCTACGAGCAGTACTTC
D gene: TRBD2; clone size: -; V gene: TRBV5-4; J gene: TRBJ2-1; CDR3 protein: CASSLLLAKYNEQFF; CDR3 DNA: TGTGCCAGCAGCTTGCTACTAGCGAAATACAATGAGCAGTTCTTC
D gene: TRBD1; clone size: -; V gene: TRBV2; J gene: TRBJ1-1; CDR3 protein: CASSEQGAHNTEAFF; CDR3 DNA: TGTGCCAGCAGTGAACAGGGGGCCCATAACACTGAAGCTTTCTTT
D gene: TRBD1; clone size: -; V gene: TRBV19; J gene: TRBJ2-5; CDR3 protein: CASSTPSPDRGRKETQYF; CDR3 DNA: TGTGCCAGTAGCACCCCCTCCCCGGACAGGGGGAGGAAAGAGACCCAGTACTTC
D gene: -; clone size: once; V gene: TRBV15; J gene: TRBJ2-3; CDR3 protein: CATTQRGRGDTQYF; CDR3 DNA: TGTGCCACCACCCAAAGGGGGAGAGGCGATACGCAGTATTTT
D gene: -; clone size: few; V gene: TRBV2; J gene: TRBJ2-7; CDR3 protein: CASSEAMDIGGYEQYF; CDR3 DNA: TGTGCCAGCAGTGAAGCGATGGATATAGGGGGCTACGAGCAGTACTTC
D gene: -; clone size: -; V gene: TRBV18; J gene: TRBJ1-4; CDR3 protein: CASSPTGRDEKLFF; CDR3 DNA: TGTGCCAGCTCACCCACAGGGAGGGATGAAAAACTGTTTTTT